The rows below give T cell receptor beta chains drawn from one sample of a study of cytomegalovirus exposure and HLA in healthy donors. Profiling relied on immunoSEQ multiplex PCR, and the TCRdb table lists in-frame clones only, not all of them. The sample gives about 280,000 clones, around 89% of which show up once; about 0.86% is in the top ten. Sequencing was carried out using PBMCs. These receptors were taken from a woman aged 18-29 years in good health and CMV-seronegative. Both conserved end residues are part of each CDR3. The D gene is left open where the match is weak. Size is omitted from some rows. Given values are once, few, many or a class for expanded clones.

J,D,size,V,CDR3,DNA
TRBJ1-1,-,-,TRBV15,CATSINTDTEAFF,TGTGCCACCAGCATTAATACAGACACTGAAGCTTTCTTT
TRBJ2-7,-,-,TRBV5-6,CASSLGTISHEQYF,TGTGCCAGCAGCTTGGGGACTATCTCCCACGAGCAGTACTTC
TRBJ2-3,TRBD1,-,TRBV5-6,CASSQLGTGRDTQYF,TGTGCCAGCAGCCAACTAGGGACAGGCCGAGATACGCAGTATTTT
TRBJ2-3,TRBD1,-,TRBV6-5,CASSVDRGTDTQYF,TGTGCCAGCAGCGTAGACAGGGGAACAGATACGCAGTATTTT
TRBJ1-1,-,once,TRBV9,CASSPHGEVSTEAFF,TGTGCCAGCAGCCCCCACGGGGAGGTGAGCACTGAAGCTTTCTTT
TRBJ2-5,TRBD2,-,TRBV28,CASSLSLAGPQETQYF,TGTGCCAGCAGTTTATCCCTAGCGGGACCCCAAGAGACCCAGTACTTC
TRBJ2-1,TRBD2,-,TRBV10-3,CAIREGVEYEQFF,TGTGCCATCCGGGAGGGCGTGGAATACGAGCAGTTCTTC
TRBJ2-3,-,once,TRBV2,CASSENKDTQYF,TGTGCCAGCAGTGAAAACAAAGATACGCAGTATTTT
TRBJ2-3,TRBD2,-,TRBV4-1,CASSPGLAGKGYTQYF,TGCGCCAGCAGCCCGGGACTAGCGGGGAAAGGGTATACGCAGTATTTT
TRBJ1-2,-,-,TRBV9,CASSQPEGGNYGYTF,TGTGCCAGCAGCCAACCCGAAGGAGGGAACTATGGCTACACCTTC
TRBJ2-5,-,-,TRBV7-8,CASSSSRIPEQETQYF,TGTGCCAGCAGCTCGTCCAGGATACCAGAACAAGAGACCCAGTACTTC
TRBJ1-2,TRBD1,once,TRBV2,CASSPGQQIGSNYGYTF,TGTGCCAGCAGTCCGGGACAGCAGATCGGATCTAACTATGGCTACACCTTC
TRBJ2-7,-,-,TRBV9,CASSVRRGSDEQYF,TGTGCCAGCAGCGTACGGAGGGGTTCCGACGAGCAGTACTTC
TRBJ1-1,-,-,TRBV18,CASSPDNVAFF,TGTGCCAGCTCACCGGACAACGTCGCTTTCTTT
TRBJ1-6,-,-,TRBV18,CASSPQGDFGNSPLHF,TGTGCCAGCTCACCACAGGGGGATTTCGGTAATTCACCCCTCCACTTT
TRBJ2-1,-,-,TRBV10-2,CASSVARNEQFF,TGCGCCAGCAGCGTAGCGCGGAATGAGCAGTTCTTC
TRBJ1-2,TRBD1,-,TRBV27,CASSSGTAYGYTF,TGTGCCAGCAGTTCAGGGACAGCCTATGGCTACACCTTC
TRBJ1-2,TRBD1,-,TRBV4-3,CASSQQGGQGWHGYTF,TGCGCCAGCAGCCAACAAGGCGGACAGGGGTGGCATGGCTACACCTTC
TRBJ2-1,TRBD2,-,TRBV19,CASRGTAGLAGDNEQFF,TGTGCCAGTAGGGGCACTGCAGGACTAGCGGGGGACAATGAGCAGTTCTTC
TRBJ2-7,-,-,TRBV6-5,CASSPQTGSYEQYF,TGTGCCAGCAGTCCTCAGACAGGCTCCTACGAGCAGTACTTC
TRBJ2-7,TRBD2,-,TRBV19,CASSISGGSSSYEQYF,TGTGCCAGTAGTATTAGTGGCGGGAGTAGCTCCTACGAGCAGTACTTC
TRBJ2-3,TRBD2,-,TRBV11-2,CASSSPAGGPHTQYF,TGTGCCAGCAGCTCCCCAGCGGGAGGGCCTCATACGCAGTATTTT
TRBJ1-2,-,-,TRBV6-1,CASSVVTEHGYTF,TGTGCCAGCAGTGTCGTAACAGAGCATGGCTACACCTTC
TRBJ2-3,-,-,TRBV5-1,CASSPDRSTDTQYF,TGCGCCAGCAGCCCGGACAGAAGCACAGATACGCAGTATTTT